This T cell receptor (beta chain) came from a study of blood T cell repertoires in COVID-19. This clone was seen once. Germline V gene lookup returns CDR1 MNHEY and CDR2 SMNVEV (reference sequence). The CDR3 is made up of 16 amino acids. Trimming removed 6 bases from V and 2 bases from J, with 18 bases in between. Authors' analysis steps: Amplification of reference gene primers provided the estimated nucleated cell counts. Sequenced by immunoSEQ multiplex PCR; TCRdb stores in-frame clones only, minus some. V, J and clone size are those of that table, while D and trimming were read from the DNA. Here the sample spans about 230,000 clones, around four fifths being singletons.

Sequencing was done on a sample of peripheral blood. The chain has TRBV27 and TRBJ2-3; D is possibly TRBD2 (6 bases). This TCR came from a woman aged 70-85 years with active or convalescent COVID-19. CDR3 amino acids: CASRFTGVGFTDTQYF. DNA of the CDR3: TGTGCCAGCAGGTTCACGGGGGTAGGCTTCACAGATACGCAGTATTTT.